The 24 T cell receptor beta chains reported below all come from one sample, sequenced in a study of T-cell memory formation after mild COVID-19 (dated by TCRdb to about 2021). Receptor libraries were prepared by 5' RACE. Sequenced on an Illumina NovaSeq 6000. TCRdb reworked the public reads: Q25 trimming with fastp, MiXCR clone assembly, productive beta chains retained. Duplicate CDR3 protein sequences are folded into a single record with the most common DNA and genes. The sample table records approximately 500,000 distinct CDR3 sequences; more than 20% of these occur just once. The biggest ten clones account for about an eighth of the sample. Sequencing input: PBMCs or a T cell subset sorted from them (not recorded which). The receptors were gathered from an adult woman who had mild COVID-19 (a few samples of this study predate the infection). The sample titles of this study are shuffled in the database, so cell type and time point are left out; the donor was told from shared clones.

The chain is built from TRBV10-3 and TRBJ1-5, with D unclear. Germline V gene data show CDR1 as ENHRY and CDR2 as SYGVKD. The CDR3 contains 14 residues. The ends were cut back, 3 bases at V and 1 base at J, with 7 bases in the middle. The CDR3: CAISEVSSNQPQHF. The CDR3 nucleotides are TGTGCCATCAGTGAAGTGTCAAGCAATCAGCCCCAGCATTTT.

The chain joins TRBV24-1 to TRBJ2-3; 8 positions match TRBD2. CDR1 is KGHDR and CDR2 is SFDVKD in the germline V gene. J was trimmed by 5 bases and V by 5 bases; bases with no gene match: 5. The CDR3 totals 14 residues. CDR3 amino acids: CATSVGGRLDTQYF. CDR3 in DNA: TGTGCCACCAGTGTTGGCGGGAGGTTAGATACGCAGTATTTT.

This clonotype showed up just a few times. This rearrangement joins TRBV10-3 to TRBJ1-5, with D possibly being TRBD1 (5 bases). CDR1 ENHRY and CDR2 SYGVKD come from the germline V gene. Trimming cost V 0 bases and J 3 bases, with 15 bases left between them. There are 17 residues in the CDR3. This CDR3 reads CAISESKGQSINQPQHF. The CDR3 nucleotides are TGTGCCATCAGTGAGTCGAAGGGGCAGTCAATCAATCAGCCCCAGCATTTT.

V is TRBV7-2 and J is TRBJ2-7; possible D gene TRBD1, 6 bases. This CDR3 contains 14 residues. Per germline, CDR1 SGHTA and CDR2 FQGNSA. V was clipped by 2 bases and J by 7 bases, with 15 bases between them. The CDR3 spells CASSLTGLREEQYF. DNA of the CDR3: TGTGCCAGCAGCTTAACAGGGCTACGAGAGGAGCAGTACTTC. Complete variable domain (other parts from reference TRBV7-2 and TRBJ2-7): GAGVSQSPSNKVTEKGKDVELRCDPISGHTALYWYRQSLGQGLEFLIYFQGNSAPDKSGLPSDRFSAERTGGSVSTLTIQRTQQEDSAVYLCASSLTGLREEQYFGPGTRLTVT.

The chain has TRBV10-3 and TRBJ1-5; no clear D. This CDR3 has 12 amino acids. Trimming removed 10 bases at V and 5 bases at J, with 12 bases between. The V gene's germline CDR1 is ENHRY and CDR2 SYGVKD. The DNA for the CDR3 is TGTGCCACAAGGGCCTCAGATCAGCCCCAGCATTTT. Amino acid sequence: CATRASDQPQHF.

This clonotype was detected only a few times. The rearrangement links TRBV29-1 to TRBJ2-7; no definite D call. Germline values: CDR1 SQVTM, CDR2 ANQGSEA. The CDR3 covers 13 residues. V was clipped by 5 bases and J by 5 bases, with 16 bases between them. The CDR3 nucleotides are TGCAGCGTTCAGTCGACTCTCCAACACGAGCAGTACTTC. The encoded protein is CSVQSTLQHEQYF.

The V call is TRBV12-3 or TRBV12-4, the J call TRBJ2-2; 7 bases align to TRBD1. This CDR3 has 14 amino acids. V lost 7 bases and J lost 7; bases outside the gene matches: 9. CDR3 residues: CASIKTGLVGELFF. Here the CDR3 DNA reads TGTGCCAGCATTAAGACAGGGCTGGTCGGGGAGCTGTTTTTT.

The CDR3 bases are TGCAGTGCTAGGAACACCATGAACACTGAAGCTTTCTTT. It encodes CSARNTMNTEAFF. This chain connects TRBV20-1 to TRBJ1-1; the D is unclear. This CDR3 region has 13 residues. Germline loops: CDR1 DFQATT, CDR2 SNEGSKA (reference sequence). V lost 3 bases to trimming and J lost 0 bases, with 8 bases between them.

This clonotype was counted a few times. The V gene is TRBV19, the J gene TRBJ2-7, with 8 bases identical to TRBD2. The germline V gene has CDR1 LNHDA and CDR2 SQIVND (reference sequence). Trimming took 5 bases from V and 3 from J; bases not matched to a gene: 18. This CDR3 has 18 amino acids. The CDR3 here is CASSPHGGGTSGFYEQYF. CDR3 DNA sequence: TGTGCCAGTAGTCCCCACGGAGGGGGAACTAGCGGCTTCTACGAGCAGTACTTC.

This clonotype appeared a few times. V usage is TRBV6-7 and J usage is TRBJ1-4, with D hard to call. TRBV6-7 is classed as an ORF, of uncertain function. The CDR3 has 16 residues. Trimming pared 6 bases from V and 8 bases from J, leaving 22 bases between. In DNA form, the CDR3 reads TGTGCCAGCAGCCCCAAACGTCCAGGTGGGGAGGAAAAACTGTTTTTT. Translated: CASSPKRPGGEEKLFF.

This clonotype was picked up a small number of times. The chain links TRBV6-5 to TRBJ2-2; the match to TRBD2 covers 9 bases. This CDR3 is 15 amino acids long. Germline V gene lookup returns CDR1 MNHEY and CDR2 SVGAGI. V was pared by 5 bases and J by 7 bases, with 8 bases of the junction left unmatched. The CDR3 DNA reads TGTGCCAGCAGTGATAGCGGGAGATGGAGCGGGGAGCTGTTTTTT. Amino acid sequence: CASSDSGRWSGELFF.

V and J are TRBV27 and TRBJ2-7, with 8 bases identical to TRBD2. CDR3 length: 15 residues. The V segment lost 2 bases and the J segment 5 bases; nucleotides outside the gene matches: 8. The germline V gene encodes CDR1 MNHEY and CDR2 SMNVEV (reference sequence). The CDR3 here is CASSLRSGRSHEQYF. The CDR3 nucleotides read TGTGCCAGCAGTTTAAGGAGCGGGAGAAGCCACGAGCAGTACTTC.

About this clonotype: The junction shows a germline mismatch at one end, possibly a read error. The CDR3 protein is CASSLGAHQLIF. The CDR3 DNA reads TGCGCCAGCAGCTTGGGGGCCCACCAGCTAATCTTC. The chain has TRBV5-1 and TRBJ2-1; D unclear. Germline V CDR1 and CDR2: SGHRS, YFSETQ. The CDR3 covers 12 residues.

This clonotype turned up a few times. This chain uses TRBV5-1 with TRBJ2-2; no clear D. Between the trimmed V and J ends, which lost 1 base and 1 base, there was a span of 5 bases. The CDR3 sequence is 14 residues long. From germline, CDR1 is SGHRS and CDR2 YFSETQ. The CDR3 region has the DNA TGCGCCAGCAGCTTGAGACTGAACACCGGGGAGCTGTTTTTT. Amino acid sequence: CASSLRLNTGELFF. Drawing the rest from reference TRBV5-1 and TRBJ2-2, the complete variable domain is KAGVTQTPRYLIKTRGQQVTLSCSPISGHRSVSWYQQTPGQGLQFLFEYFSETQRNKGNFPGRFSGRQFSNSRSEMNVSTLELGDSALYLCASSLRLNTGELFFGEGSRLTVL.

V is TRBV18 and J is TRBJ2-2; the D gene is possibly TRBD1 (6 bases). Between the trimmed V and J ends, which lost 4 bases and 4 bases, there was a span of 13 bases. Per germline, CDR1 KGHSH and CDR2 LQKENI. This CDR3 has 15 amino acids. This CDR3 is CASSQGQSTTGELFF. DNA of the CDR3: TGTGCCAGCTCACAAGGACAGAGTACCACCGGGGAGCTGTTTTTT.

This clonotype was counted between two and nine times. The rearrangement uses TRBV5-1 and TRBJ2-3, with 13 bases fitting TRBD2. This CDR3 is 16 amino acids long. The germline V gene has CDR1 SGHRS and CDR2 YFSETQ. V lost 0 bases, J lost 4 bases, and 2 bases stayed unmatched. As DNA, the CDR3 is TGCGCCAGCAGCTTGGTACTAGCGGGGGGGCCAGATACGCAGTATTTT. It encodes CASSLVLAGGPDTQYF.

This clonotype has only a few counts. The rearrangement joins TRBV5-5 to TRBJ2-5; perhaps TRBD2 as D (6 bases). Trimming took off 4 bases at V and 4 bases at J, with 14 bases between the two ends. The CDR3 is made up of 14 amino acids. CDR1 is SGHKS, CDR2 YYEKEE, per germline (reference sequence). The CDR3, as DNA: TGTGCCAGCAGCAGCCGGAGGGTGGGAGAGACCCAGTACTTC. Protein: CASSSRRVGETQYF.

The sample holds one count of this clonotype. V is TRBV9 and J is TRBJ2-3; D unclear. This CDR3 spans 16 amino acids. Germline CDR1 is SGDLS and CDR2 is YYNGEE. V was clipped by 0 bases and J by 0 bases, with 11 bases between them. Written as DNA, the CDR3 is TGTGCCAGCAGCGTAGGGGCTAGTAGTAGCACAGATACGCAGTATTTT. Amino acids: CASSVGASSSTDTQYF.

The rearrangement uses TRBV7-9 and TRBJ1-1; D is unclear. The CDR3 spans 10 residues. Trimming stripped 1 base from V and 9 bases from J, with 3 bases between. Germline loops: CDR1 SEHNR, CDR2 FQNEAQ (reference sequence). This chain's CDR3 is CASSLEQAFF. In DNA, the CDR3 is TGTGCCAGCAGCTTAGAACAAGCTTTCTTT.

The V and J genes are TRBV6-4 and TRBJ2-4; D perhaps matches TRBD2 (6 bases). Germline V lookup: CDR1 MRHNA, CDR2 SNTAGT. Between the trimmed V and J ends, which lost 0 bases and 7 bases, there was a span of 10 bases. The CDR3 runs 14 residues. CDR3 sequence reads: CASSDSGGSNIQYF. The CDR3, as DNA: TGTGCCAGCAGTGACTCTGGAGGGAGCAACATTCAGTACTTC.

This clonotype has only a few counts. This chain connects TRBV12-3 or TRBV12-4 to TRBJ2-7; 9 nucleotides agree with TRBD1. V dropped 6 bases and J dropped 6; count of bases not matched to a gene: 12. The CDR3 sequence is 15 residues long. The CDR3 region has the DNA TGTGCCAGCAGCTTGGGACAGGGCTATCTTGTCGAGCAGTACTTC. It yields the protein CASSLGQGYLVEQYF.

This clonotype has a count of ten or more. This chain joins TRBV7-8 and TRBJ2-1; 9 bases match TRBD1. In germline, CDR1 is SGHVS, CDR2 FQNEAQ. V was pared by 3 bases and J by 3 bases, with 3 bases of the junction left unmatched. The length of the CDR3 is 15 residues. The CDR3 nucleotides read TGTGCCAGCAGCTTTGACAGGGGGTACTACAATGAGCAGTTCTTC. Residues: CASSFDRGYYNEQFF.

The rearrangement joins TRBV6-1 to TRBJ1-5, with TRBD1 matching over 9 bases. J was trimmed by 2 bases and V by 5 bases; bases with no gene match: 4. Germline assignment: CDR1 MNHNS and CDR2 SASEGT. CDR3 length: 15 residues. CDR3 sequence: CASSRGQGGNQPQHF. The CDR3 nucleotides are TGTGCCAGCAGTAGGGGACAGGGCGGCAATCAGCCCCAGCATTTT.

The chain couples TRBV12-3 or TRBV12-4 to TRBJ1-1, with a tentative D call TRBD1 (5 bases). This CDR3 has 13 residues. The V end was cut by 3 bases, the J end by 10 bases, with 15 bases between. This CDR3 reads CASSLGDPGGAFF. The CDR3 DNA sequence: TGTGCCAGCAGTTTGGGGGACCCGGGTGGAGCTTTCTTT.